Sequencing of this T cell receptor beta chain was carried out in a study of long-term antiretroviral therapy in people with HIV. Study outcomes and limitations: Repertoires looked antigen-experienced, with only a slight naive shift after ART. Blood dating 2004 to 2017 may reflect older ART regimens.

Sequencing relied on immunoSEQ assay v3.0, run at survey level. Only in-frame clones appear in the TCRdb table, and some are missing; sequencing was by immunoSEQ multiplex PCR. In the table there are 20,000 to 25,000 clones, 85% to 95% of which are singletons. Two or more post-ART PBMC samples, plus at least one pre-ART sample, were available for each donor. None of the participants with HIV were treated outside the United States. The V gene lost 3 bases and the J gene lost 5 bases, with 13 bases spanning the gap. The CDR3 loop spans 14 amino acids. CDR1 and CDR2 (germline): ENHRY, SYGVKD. About this clone: Antigen specificity is unknown.

Source: unsorted PBMCs, taken 7.6 years after starting antiretroviral therapy. The chain carries TRBV10-3 and TRBJ2-5; tentatively, D is TRBD1 or TRBD2 (5 bases each). The clonotype comes from a woman aged 35 to 49 with HIV. CDR3 coding DNA: TGTGCCATCAGTGATTCCAGGGACGGGGAGACCCAGTACTTC. It codes for CAISDSRDGETQYF.